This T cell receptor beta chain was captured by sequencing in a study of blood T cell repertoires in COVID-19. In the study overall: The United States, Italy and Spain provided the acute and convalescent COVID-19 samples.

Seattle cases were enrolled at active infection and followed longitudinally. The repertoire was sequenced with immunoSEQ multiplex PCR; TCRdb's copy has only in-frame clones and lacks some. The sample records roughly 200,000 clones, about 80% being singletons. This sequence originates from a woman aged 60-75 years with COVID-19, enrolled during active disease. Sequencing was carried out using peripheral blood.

The CDR3: CASSLETSGNEQFF. The CDR3 nucleotides are TGTGCCAGCAGCTTAGAGACTAGCGGCAATGAGCAGTTCTTC. This chain connects TRBV7-9 to TRBJ2-1; 9 bases agree with TRBD2. This CDR3 region has 14 residues. The V segment lost 1 base and the J segment 6 bases; nucleotides outside the gene matches: 1. CDR1 is SEHNR, CDR2 FQNEAQ, per germline (reference sequence).